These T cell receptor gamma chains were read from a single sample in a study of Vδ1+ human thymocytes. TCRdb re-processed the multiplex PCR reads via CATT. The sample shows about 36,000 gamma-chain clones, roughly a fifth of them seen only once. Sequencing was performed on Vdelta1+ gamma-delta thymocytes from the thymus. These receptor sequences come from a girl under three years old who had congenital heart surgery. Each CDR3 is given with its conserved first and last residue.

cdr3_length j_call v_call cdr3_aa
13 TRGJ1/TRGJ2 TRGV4 CATWDLNYYKKLF
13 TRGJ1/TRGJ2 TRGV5 CATWDGKLYKKLF
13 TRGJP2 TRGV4 CATWDAGLWIKTF
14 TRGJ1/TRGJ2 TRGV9 CALWEVTFLDKKLF
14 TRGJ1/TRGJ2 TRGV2 CATWDGRGYYKKLF
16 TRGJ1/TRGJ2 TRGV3 CATWDPPLSNYYKKLF
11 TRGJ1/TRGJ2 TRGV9 CALLGDGKKLF
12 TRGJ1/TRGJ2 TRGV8 CATWDDVKTKLF
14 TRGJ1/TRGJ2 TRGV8 CATWDRPSCYKKLF
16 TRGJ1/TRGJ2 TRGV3 CATWDRTFGRCYKKLF
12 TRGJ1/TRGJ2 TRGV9 CALWEAYYKKLF
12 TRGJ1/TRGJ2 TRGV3 CATWEGGYKKLF
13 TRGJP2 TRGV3 CATWDRLERIKTF
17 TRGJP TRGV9 CALWEDTQELGKKIKVF
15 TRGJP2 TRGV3 CATWDRHNSDWIKTF
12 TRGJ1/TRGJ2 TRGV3 CATWDTAPKKLF
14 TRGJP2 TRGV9 CALWEQSSDWIKTF
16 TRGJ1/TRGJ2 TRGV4 CATWDGPILRYYKKLF
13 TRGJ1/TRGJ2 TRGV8 CATWDRRDYKKLF
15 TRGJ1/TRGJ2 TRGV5 CATWDGSAGYYKKLF
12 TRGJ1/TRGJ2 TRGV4 CATWDFRRKKLF
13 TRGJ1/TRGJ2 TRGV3 CATWVEWPTKKLF
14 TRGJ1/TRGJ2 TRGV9 CALWDDPRYYKKLF
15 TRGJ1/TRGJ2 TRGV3 CATWDRPPGYYKKLF
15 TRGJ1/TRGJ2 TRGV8 CATWAIAPAYYKKLF
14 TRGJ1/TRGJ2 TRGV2 CATWDGTNYYKKLF
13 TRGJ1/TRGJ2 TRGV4 CATWDALNYKKLF
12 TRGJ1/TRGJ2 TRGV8 CATWETPPTKLF
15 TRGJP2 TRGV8 CATWSRSGSDWIKTF
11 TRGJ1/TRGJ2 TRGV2 CATWDGPLKLF
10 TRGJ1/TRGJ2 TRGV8 CATWEQKKLF
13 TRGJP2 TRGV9 CAFLDSSDWIKTF
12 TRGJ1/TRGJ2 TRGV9 CAFAAGGYKKLF
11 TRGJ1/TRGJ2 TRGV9 CALWESYKKLF
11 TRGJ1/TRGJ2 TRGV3 CATTTGYKKLF
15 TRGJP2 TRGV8 CATWDLEGSDWIKTF
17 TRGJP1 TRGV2 CATWAALGYTTGWFKIF
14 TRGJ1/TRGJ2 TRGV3 CATWDRPTYYKKLF
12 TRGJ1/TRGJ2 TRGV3 CATWDGPRGKLF
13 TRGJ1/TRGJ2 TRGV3 CATWDRPRYKKLF
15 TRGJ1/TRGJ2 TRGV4 CATWDGPPGGYKKLF
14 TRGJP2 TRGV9 CALWEVRSDWIKTF
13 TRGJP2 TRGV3 CATWDRGDWIKTF
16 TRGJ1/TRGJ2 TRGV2 CATWDGRRANYYKKLF
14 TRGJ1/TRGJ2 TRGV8 CATWDRRADYKKLF
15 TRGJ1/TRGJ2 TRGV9 CALWEVPGGGYKKLF
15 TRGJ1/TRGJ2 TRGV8 CATWDPPEGSPKKLF